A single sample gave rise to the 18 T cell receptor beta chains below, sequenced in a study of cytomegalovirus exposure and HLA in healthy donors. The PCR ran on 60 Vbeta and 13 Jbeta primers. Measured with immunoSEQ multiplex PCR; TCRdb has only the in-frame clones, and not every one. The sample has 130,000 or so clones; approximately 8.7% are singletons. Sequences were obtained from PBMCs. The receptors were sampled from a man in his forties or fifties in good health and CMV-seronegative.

CDR3 nucleotides: TGTGCCTGGAGTTCCCCAGGAGGGCGCCCAAGATATGGGGCCAACGTCCTGACTTTC. Translating it yields CAWSSPGGRPRYGANVLTF. The chain employs TRBV30 and TRBJ2-6, with D tentatively TRBD2 (6 bases). The length of the CDR3 is 19 residues. V lost 2 bases to trimming and J lost 3 bases, with 23 bases between them. Germline V gene sequence: CDR1 GTSNPN, CDR2 SVGIG (reference sequence).

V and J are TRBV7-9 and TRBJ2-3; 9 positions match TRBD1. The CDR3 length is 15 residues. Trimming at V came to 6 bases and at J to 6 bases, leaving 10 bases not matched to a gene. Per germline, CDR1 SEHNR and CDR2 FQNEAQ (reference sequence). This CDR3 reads CASSPPGQGQDTQYF. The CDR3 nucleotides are TGTGCCAGCAGTCCCCCGGGACAGGGACAGGATACGCAGTATTTT.

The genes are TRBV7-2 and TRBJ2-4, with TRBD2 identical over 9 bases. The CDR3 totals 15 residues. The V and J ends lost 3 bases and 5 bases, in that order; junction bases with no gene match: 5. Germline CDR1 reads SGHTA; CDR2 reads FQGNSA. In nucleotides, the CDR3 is TGTGCCAGCAGCTTGGGCGGGGGGGCCCAAAACATTCAGTACTTC. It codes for CASSLGGGAQNIQYF.

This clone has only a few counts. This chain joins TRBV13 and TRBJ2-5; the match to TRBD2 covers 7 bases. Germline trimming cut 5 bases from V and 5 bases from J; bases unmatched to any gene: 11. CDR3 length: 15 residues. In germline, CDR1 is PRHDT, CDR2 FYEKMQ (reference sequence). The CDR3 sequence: CASSHTTSADETQYF. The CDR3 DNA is TGTGCCAGCAGCCACACAACTAGCGCGGATGAGACCCAGTACTTC.

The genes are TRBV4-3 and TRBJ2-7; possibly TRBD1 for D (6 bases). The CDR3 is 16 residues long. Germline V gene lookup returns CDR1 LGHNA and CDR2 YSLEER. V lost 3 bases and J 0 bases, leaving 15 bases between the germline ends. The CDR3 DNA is TGCGCCAGCAGCCAGATCCTGGGGGCCAGCTCCTACGAGCAGTACTTC. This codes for CASSQILGASSYEQYF.

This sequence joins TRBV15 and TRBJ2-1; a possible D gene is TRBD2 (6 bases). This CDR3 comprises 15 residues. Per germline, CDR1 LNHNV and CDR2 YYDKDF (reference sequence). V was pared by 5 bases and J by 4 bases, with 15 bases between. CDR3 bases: TGTGCCACCAGCGGAACCGGGACTCAGTACAATGAGCAGTTCTTC. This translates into CATSGTGTQYNEQFF.

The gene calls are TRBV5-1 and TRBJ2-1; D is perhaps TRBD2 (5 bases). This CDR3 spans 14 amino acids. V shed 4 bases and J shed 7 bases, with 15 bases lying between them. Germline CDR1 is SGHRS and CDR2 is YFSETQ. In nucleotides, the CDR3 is TGCGCCAGCAGCCCGGCCGGGGAGCGGAATGAGCAGTTCTTC. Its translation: CASSPAGERNEQFF.

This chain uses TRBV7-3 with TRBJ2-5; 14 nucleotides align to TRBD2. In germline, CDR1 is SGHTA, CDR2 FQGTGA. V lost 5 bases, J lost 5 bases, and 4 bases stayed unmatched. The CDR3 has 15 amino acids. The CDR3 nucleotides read TGTGCCAGCAGCCCGGGACTAGCGGGGGTGGAGACCCAGTACTTC. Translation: CASSPGLAGVETQYF.

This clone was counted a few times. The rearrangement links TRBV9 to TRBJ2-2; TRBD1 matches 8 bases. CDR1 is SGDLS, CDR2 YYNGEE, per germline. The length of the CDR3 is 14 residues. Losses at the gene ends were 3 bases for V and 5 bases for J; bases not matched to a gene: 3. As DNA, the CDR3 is TGTGCCAGCAGCGGACAGGGGAGAACCGGGGAGCTGTTTTTT. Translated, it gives CASSGQGRTGELFF. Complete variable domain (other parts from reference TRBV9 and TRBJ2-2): DSGVTQTPKHLITATGQRVTLRCSPRSGDLSVYWYQQSLDQGLQFLIQYYNGEERAKGNILERFSAQQFPDLHSELNLSSLELGDSALYFCASSGQGRTGELFFGEGSRLTVL.

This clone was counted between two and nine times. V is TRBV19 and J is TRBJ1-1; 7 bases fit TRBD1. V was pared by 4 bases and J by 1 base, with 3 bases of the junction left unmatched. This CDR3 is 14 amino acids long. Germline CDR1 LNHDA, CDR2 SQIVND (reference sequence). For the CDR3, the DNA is TGTGCCAGTAGTACAACAGGGGCGAACACTGAAGCTTTCTTT. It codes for CASSTTGANTEAFF.

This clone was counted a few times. CDR3 coding DNA: TGTGCCAGTAGCCATCTTTCACAGGGTAGCAATCAGCCCCAGCATTTT. It is translated as CASSHLSQGSNQPQHF. The chain employs TRBV19 and TRBJ1-5; tentative D call: TRBD1 (6 bases). This CDR3 has 16 residues. Trimming shortened V by 6 bases and J by 0 bases, and 15 bases separated the two germline ends. From germline, CDR1 is LNHDA and CDR2 SQIVND (reference sequence).

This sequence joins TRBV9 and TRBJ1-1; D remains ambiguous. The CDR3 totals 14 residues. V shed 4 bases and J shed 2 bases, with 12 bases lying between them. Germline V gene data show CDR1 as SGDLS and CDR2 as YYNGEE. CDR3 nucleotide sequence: TGTGCCAGCAGCCGTCCGTCAGGTAACACTGAAGCTTTCTTT. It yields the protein CASSRPSGNTEAFF.

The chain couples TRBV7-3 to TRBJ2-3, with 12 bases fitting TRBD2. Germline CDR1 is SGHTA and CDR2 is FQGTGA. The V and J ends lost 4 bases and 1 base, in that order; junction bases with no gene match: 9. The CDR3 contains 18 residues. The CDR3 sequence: CASSSPSGGAGGTDTQYF. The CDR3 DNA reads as TGTGCCAGCAGCTCGCCTAGCGGGGGGGCAGGGGGCACAGATACGCAGTATTTT.

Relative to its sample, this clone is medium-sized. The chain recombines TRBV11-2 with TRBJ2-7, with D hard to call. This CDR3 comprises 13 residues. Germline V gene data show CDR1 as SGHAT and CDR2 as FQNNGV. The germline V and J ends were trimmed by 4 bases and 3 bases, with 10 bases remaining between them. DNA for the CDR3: TGTGCCAGCAGCTCCCTCGGTATCTACGAGCAGTACTTC. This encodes CASSSLGIYEQYF.

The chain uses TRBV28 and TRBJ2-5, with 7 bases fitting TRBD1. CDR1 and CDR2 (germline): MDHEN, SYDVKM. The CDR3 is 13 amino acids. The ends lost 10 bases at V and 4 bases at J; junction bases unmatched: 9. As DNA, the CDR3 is TGTGCCACCCTAAACAGGGGATCAGAGACCCAGTACTTC. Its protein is CATLNRGSETQYF.

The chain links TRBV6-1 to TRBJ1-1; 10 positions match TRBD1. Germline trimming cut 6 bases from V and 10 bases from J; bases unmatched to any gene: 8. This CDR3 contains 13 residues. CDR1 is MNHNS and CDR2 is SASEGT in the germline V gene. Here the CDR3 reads CASRQDRQGAAFF. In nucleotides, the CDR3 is TGTGCCAGCAGGCAGGACCGACAGGGGGCAGCTTTCTTT.

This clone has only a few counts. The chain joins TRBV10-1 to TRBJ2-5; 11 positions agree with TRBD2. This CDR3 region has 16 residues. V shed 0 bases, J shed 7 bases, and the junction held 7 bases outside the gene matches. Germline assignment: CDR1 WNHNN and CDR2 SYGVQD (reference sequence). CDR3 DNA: TGCGCCAGCAGTGAGTCCCTAGCGGGGGGCTGGGGGACCCAGTACTTC. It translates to CASSESLAGGWGTQYF.

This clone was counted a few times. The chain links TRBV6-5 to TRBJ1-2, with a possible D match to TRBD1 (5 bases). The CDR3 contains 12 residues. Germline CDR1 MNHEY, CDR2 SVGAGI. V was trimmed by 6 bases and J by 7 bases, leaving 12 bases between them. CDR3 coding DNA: TGTGCCAGCAGACAGGTTGTTGGTGGCTACACCTTC. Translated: CASRQVVGGYTF.